What follows is one T cell receptor beta chain and its context. The antigen is undetermined. Profiled with immunoSEQ multiplex PCR; TCRdb holds only in-frame clones, not every one. The table lists fewer than 130,000 clones, around 90% of them singletons. This record comes from a study of cytomegalovirus exposure and HLA in healthy donors. Study observations and caveats: The classifier reportedly diagnosed cytomegalovirus status with high sensitivity and specificity. As confirmed in vitro, a few CMV-associated chains were specific for CMV antigens.

The germline V gene has CDR1 SGHTA and CDR2 FQGNSA. V dropped 1 base and J dropped 7 bases, with 14 bases sitting between them. The CDR3 is 15 amino acids. An approximately 130-subject validation cohort, separate from the approximately 670-subject first cohort, supplied the donors. This chain uses TRBV7-2 with TRBJ1-5, with D hard to call. The clonotype comes from a woman in her late teens or twenties in good health and CMV-seronegative. Sequenced sample: PBMCs. This CDR3 is CASSLVAVQAQPQHF. DNA for the CDR3: TGTGCCAGCAGCTTAGTGGCAGTCCAGGCCCAGCCCCAGCATTTT.